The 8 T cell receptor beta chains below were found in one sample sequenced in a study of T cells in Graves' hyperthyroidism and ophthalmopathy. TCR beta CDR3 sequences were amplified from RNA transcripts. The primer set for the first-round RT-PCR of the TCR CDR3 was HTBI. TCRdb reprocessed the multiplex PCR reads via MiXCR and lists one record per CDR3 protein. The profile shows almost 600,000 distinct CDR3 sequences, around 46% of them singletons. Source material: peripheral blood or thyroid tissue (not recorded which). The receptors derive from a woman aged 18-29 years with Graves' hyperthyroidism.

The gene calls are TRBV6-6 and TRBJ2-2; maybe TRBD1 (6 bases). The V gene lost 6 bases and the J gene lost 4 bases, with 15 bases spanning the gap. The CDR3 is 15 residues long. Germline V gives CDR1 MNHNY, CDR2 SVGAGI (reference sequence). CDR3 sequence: CASRSGQSSTGELFF. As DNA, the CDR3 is TGTGCCAGCAGGTCAGGACAGTCAAGCACCGGGGAGCTGTTTTTT.

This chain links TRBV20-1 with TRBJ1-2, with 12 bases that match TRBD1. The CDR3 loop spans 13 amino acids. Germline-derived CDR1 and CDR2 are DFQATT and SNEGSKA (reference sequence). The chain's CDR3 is CSAAPGQGAEDTF. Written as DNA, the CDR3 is TGCAGCGCTGCTCCGGGACAGGGGGCAGAAGACACCTTC.

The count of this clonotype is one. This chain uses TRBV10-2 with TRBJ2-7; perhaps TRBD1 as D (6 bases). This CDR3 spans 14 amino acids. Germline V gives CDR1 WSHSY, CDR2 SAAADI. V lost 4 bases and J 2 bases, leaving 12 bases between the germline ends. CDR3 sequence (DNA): TGCGCCAGCAGTGGAGGGGGTACCCCCTACGAGCAGTACTTC. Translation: CASSGGGTPYEQYF.

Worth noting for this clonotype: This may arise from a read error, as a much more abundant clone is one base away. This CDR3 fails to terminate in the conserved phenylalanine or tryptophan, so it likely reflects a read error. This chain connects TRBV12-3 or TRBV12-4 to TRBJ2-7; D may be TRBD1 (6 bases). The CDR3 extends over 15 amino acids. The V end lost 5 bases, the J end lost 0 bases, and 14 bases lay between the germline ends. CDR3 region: CASSLYGDNSYEQYL. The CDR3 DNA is TGTGCCAGCAGTCTTTATGGGGACAACTCCTACGAGCAGTACCTC.

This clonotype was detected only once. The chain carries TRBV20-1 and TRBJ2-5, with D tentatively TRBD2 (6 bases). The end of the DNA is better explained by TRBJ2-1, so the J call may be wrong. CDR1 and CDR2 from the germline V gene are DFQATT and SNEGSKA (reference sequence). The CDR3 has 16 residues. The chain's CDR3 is CSASSVGPGPGDEQFF. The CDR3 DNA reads TGCAGTGCTAGTTCCGTCGGGCCAGGGCCGGGGGATGAGCAGTTCTTC.

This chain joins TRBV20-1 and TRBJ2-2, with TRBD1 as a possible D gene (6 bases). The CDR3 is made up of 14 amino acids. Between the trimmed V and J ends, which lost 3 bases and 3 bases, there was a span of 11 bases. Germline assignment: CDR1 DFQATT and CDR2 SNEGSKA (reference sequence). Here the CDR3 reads CSASITGYTGELFF. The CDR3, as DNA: TGCAGTGCTAGCATAACAGGGTACACCGGGGAGCTGTTTTTT.

CDR3 sequence: CASSAFWTGDEQYF. The CDR3 DNA follows: TGTGCCAGCAGTGCCTTCTGGACAGGGGACGAGCAGTACTTC. The V gene is TRBV7-9, the J gene TRBJ2-7; 9 bases line up with TRBD1. The CDR3 is made up of 14 amino acids. V lost 6 bases and J lost 5; bases outside the gene matches: 8. Germline V lookup: CDR1 SEHNR, CDR2 FQNEAQ (reference sequence). Full variable domain (rest looked up from reference TRBV7-9 and TRBJ2-7): DTGVSQNPRHKITKRGQNVTFRCDPISEHNRLYWYRQTLGQGPEFLTYFQNEAQLEKSRLLSDRFSAERPKGSFSTLEIQRTEQGDSAMYLCASSAFWTGDEQYFGPGTRLTVT.

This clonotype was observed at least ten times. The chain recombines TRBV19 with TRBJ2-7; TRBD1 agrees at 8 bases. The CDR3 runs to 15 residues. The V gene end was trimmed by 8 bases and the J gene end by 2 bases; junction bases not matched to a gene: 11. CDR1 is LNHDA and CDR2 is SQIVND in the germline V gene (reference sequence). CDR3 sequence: CASRATGGKTYEQYF. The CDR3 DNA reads TGTGCCAGTCGAGCAACAGGGGGTAAAACCTACGAGCAGTACTTC.